A selection of T cell receptor beta chains follows, all from one sample in a study of glioma-infiltrating T cells after dendritic cell vaccination. Profiled with immunoSEQ multiplex PCR; TCRdb holds only in-frame clones, not every one. The table shows around 83,000 clones, with around 85% occurring only once. The sequenced sample was blood, obtained after dendritic cell vaccination. The receptors stem from a human donor with glioblastoma. Each CDR3 is given with its conserved first and last residue. A D gene is named only where the DNA matches it firmly. The size field is filled for only some rows; it gives once, few, many or a size class.

length	D	V	size	J	CDR3	DNA
16	.	TRBV9	.	TRBJ2-7	CASSACPDHTGYEQYF	TGTGCCAGCAGCGCCTGCCCGGACCATACAGGCTACGAGCAGTACTTC
15	.	TRBV12-5	.	TRBJ2-1	CASAKGGGTNNEQFF	TGTGCTAGTGCCAAAGGTGGCGGGACCAACAATGAGCAGTTCTTC
17	.	TRBV19	.	TRBJ2-3	CASSIWVPAEGTDTQYF	TGTGCCAGTAGTATATGGGTCCCCGCGGAGGGGACAGATACGCAGTATTTT
15	.	TRBV6-4	few	TRBJ2-3	CASSDDPGVPDTQYF	TGTGCCAGCAGTGATGATCCGGGGGTACCAGATACGCAGTATTTT
14	.	TRBV7-2	.	TRBJ2-3	CASSLNSVTDTQYF	TGTGCCAGCAGCTTAAATTCAGTCACAGATACGCAGTATTTT
14	TRBD1	TRBV6-1	.	TRBJ1-4	CASSDNRGYEKLFF	TGTGCCAGCAGTGACAACAGGGGTTATGAAAAACTGTTTTTT
14	.	TRBV10-3	.	TRBJ2-7	CAISLQGRPNEQYF	TGTGCCATCAGTTTACAGGGTAGACCTAACGAGCAGTACTTC
14	.	TRBV19	.	TRBJ1-5	CASIPGREGQPQHF	TGTGCCAGTATCCCGGGGAGGGAGGGTCAGCCCCAGCATTTT
15	.	TRBV28	.	TRBJ1-2	CASSSGGWESYGYTF	TGTGCCAGCAGTTCCGGGGGTTGGGAATCCTATGGCTACACCTTC
16	TRBD2	TRBV11-2	.	TRBJ2-7	CASSPWTSGTGYEQYF	TGTGCCAGCAGCCCCTGGACTAGCGGGACAGGATACGAGCAGTACTTC
17	.	TRBV5-6	few	TRBJ1-3	CASSLLWQDYSGNTIYF	TGTGCCAGCAGCCTTTTGTGGCAGGACTACTCTGGAAACACCATATATTTT
16	TRBD1	TRBV15	.	TRBJ1-2	CATSRNPGTGVIGYTF	TGTGCCACCAGCAGAAACCCCGGGACAGGGGTTATCGGCTACACCTTC
14	.	TRBV5-1	.	TRBJ2-2	CASSPQGNTGELFF	TGCGCCAGCAGCCCACAGGGGAACACCGGGGAGCTGTTTTTT
15	TRBD2	TRBV7-9	.	TRBJ2-7	CASSPRLAGSYEQYF	TGTGCCAGCAGCCCGCGACTAGCGGGATCCTACGAGCAGTACTTC
16	TRBD1	TRBV7-9	few	TRBJ1-3	CASSYRTGEGGNTIYF	TGTGCCAGCAGTTATAGGACAGGGGAAGGTGGAAACACCATATATTTT
17	.	TRBV4-1	.	TRBJ1-3	CASSQVRGGSSGNTIYF	TGCGCCAGCAGCCAAGTCCGTGGGGGGAGTTCTGGAAACACCATATATTTT
14	TRBD1	TRBV19	once	TRBJ2-7	CASSTGQGAGEQYF	TGTGCCAGTAGTACAGGACAGGGGGCGGGGGAGCAGTACTTC
14	.	TRBV28	.	TRBJ2-7	CASSLPQIGNEQYF	TGTGCCAGCAGTTTGCCCCAGATCGGGAACGAGCAGTACTTC
15	TRBD1	TRBV27	.	TRBJ2-7	CASSPGQVAHYEQYF	TGTGCCAGCAGCCCAGGACAGGTAGCCCACTACGAGCAGTACTTC
17	TRBD2	TRBV4-2	.	TRBJ2-1	CASSQEVFGTSVNEQFF	TGTGCCAGCAGCCAAGAGGTGTTTGGGACTAGCGTCAATGAGCAGTTCTTC
13	.	TRBV28	once	TRBJ2-7	CASTDSSSYEQYF	TGTGCCAGCACCGACTCGAGCTCCTACGAGCAGTACTTC
15	TRBD1	TRBV7-9	.	TRBJ2-3	CASSPGTGGRDTQYF	TGTGCCAGCAGCCCCGGGACAGGGGGCCGAGATACGCAGTATTTT
15	.	TRBV2	.	TRBJ2-3	CASKLGQAFTDTQYF	TGTGCCAGCAAACTTGGGCAAGCCTTCACAGATACGCAGTATTTT
17	TRBD2	TRBV9	few	TRBJ2-1	CASSPWTSGRAYNEQFF	TGTGCCAGCAGCCCCTGGACTAGCGGGAGAGCTTACAATGAGCAGTTCTTC
15	.	TRBV25-1	.	TRBJ1-2	CASSDPAGATGGYTF	TGTGCCAGCAGTGATCCCGCTGGGGCGACTGGGGGCTACACCTTC
15	.	TRBV9	.	TRBJ2-1	CASSVGQGGFNEQFF	TGTGCCAGCAGCGTAGGACAGGGAGGCTTCAATGAGCAGTTCTTC
15	TRBD2	TRBV9	.	TRBJ2-7	CASSVAPGGPYEQYF	TGTGCCAGCAGCGTAGCCCCGGGAGGGCCCTACGAGCAGTACTTC
14	.	TRBV7-2	.	TRBJ1-1	CASSLTQGNTEAFF	TGTGCCAGCAGCTTAACACAGGGTAACACTGAAGCTTTCTTT
15	.	TRBV5-1	.	TRBJ1-2	CASSLEEPANYGCTF	TGCGCCAGCAGCTTGGAGGAACCAGCGAACTATGGCTGCACCTTC
13	.	TRBV7-2	.	TRBJ1-2	CASSLVRAYGYTF	TGTGCCAGCAGCTTAGTCAGGGCGTATGGCTACACCTTC
13	.	TRBV11-2	.	TRBJ1-1	CASSVDRNTEAFF	TGTGCCAGCAGCGTAGACAGGAACACTGAAGCTTTCTTT
15	.	TRBV7-3	few	TRBJ2-1	CASSRNRESYNEQFF	TGTGCCAGCAGCAGGAACAGGGAGTCCTACAATGAGCAGTTCTTC
13	TRBD1	TRBV7-9	.	TRBJ1-2	CASSRDRTGGYTF	TGTGCCAGCAGTCGTGACAGGACAGGTGGCTACACCTTC
15	TRBD2	TRBV7-9	once	TRBJ2-1	CAGDSGTSDRNEQFF	TGTGCCGGAGACTCCGGGACTAGCGATCGCAATGAGCAGTTCTTC
11	.	TRBV7-9	few	TRBJ2-7	CASTRANEQYF	TGTGCCAGCACGCGGGCCAACGAGCAGTACTTC
15	.	TRBV4-1	.	TRBJ2-6	CASSQAAGGANVLTF	TGCGCCAGCAGCCAAGCTGCCGGTGGGGCCAACGTCCTGACTTTC
14	TRBD1	TRBV27	.	TRBJ2-7	CASSAYRDRDEQYF	TGTGCCAGCAGTGCTTACCGGGACAGGGACGAGCAGTACTTC
13	.	TRBV10-3	.	TRBJ2-7	CAINFQARGEQYF	TGTGCCATCAACTTTCAGGCTCGGGGCGAGCAGTACTTC
15	.	TRBV6-4	.	TRBJ2-1	CASSQGGSGYNEQFF	TGTGCCAGCAGTCAGGGGGGATCGGGCTACAATGAGCAGTTCTTC
15	TRBD2	TRBV7-9	.	TRBJ2-3	CASSPRGGPTDTQYF	TGTGCCAGCAGCCCGCGCGGGGGACCCACAGATACGCAGTATTTT
13	.	TRBV6-6	.	TRBJ2-4	CASMDSTKNIQYF	TGTGCCAGTATGGACAGTACCAAAAACATTCAGTACTTC
17	TRBD2	TRBV2	.	TRBJ2-5	CASSKLAGGPQEETQYF	TGTGCCAGCAGTAAACTAGCGGGAGGGCCTCAGGAAGAGACCCAGTACTTC
15	TRBD1	TRBV7-2	.	TRBJ2-7	CASSLVGQSSYEQYF	TGTGCCAGCAGCTTAGTGGGACAGAGCTCCTACGAGCAGTACTTC
16	.	TRBV11-2	.	TRBJ2-5	CASSLGVVTGQETQYF	TGTGCCAGCAGCTTAGGAGTCGTGACGGGTCAAGAGACCCAGTACTTC
13	TRBD1	TRBV5-1	.	TRBJ1-1	CASSLRTGAEAFF	TGCGCCAGCAGCTTGAGGACAGGGGCTGAAGCTTTCTTT
15	.	TRBV14	.	TRBJ2-7	CASSRDRKTFYEQYF	TGTGCCAGCAGCCGTGACAGGAAAACCTTCTACGAGCAGTACTTC
17	TRBD1	TRBV4-3	.	TRBJ1-2	CASSQGAPGQVNYGYTF	TGCGCCAGCAGCCAAGGGGCCCCGGGACAGGTGAACTATGGCTACACCTTC
15	.	TRBV9	once	TRBJ2-5	CASSATGRAQETQYF	TGTGCCAGCAGCGCAACAGGGAGGGCACAAGAGACCCAGTACTTC
14	TRBD1	TRBV27	.	TRBJ1-2	CASSYGTGWEGYTF	TGTGCCAGCAGTTACGGGACAGGTTGGGAAGGCTACACCTTC
10	.	TRBV19	.	TRBJ1-2	CASAGYGYTF	TGTGCCAGCGCGGGCTATGGCTACACCTTC
16	.	TRBV6-5	.	TRBJ2-5	CASSYGPPTYQETQYF	TGTGCCAGCAGTTACGGTCCGCCTACGTACCAAGAGACCCAGTACTTC
16	.	TRBV30	.	TRBJ1-2	CAWSVCNQPPGGGYTF	TGTGCCTGGAGTGTATGTAATCAGCCCCCGGGTGGTGGCTACACCTTC
15	.	TRBV2	.	TRBJ2-1	CASSRRGGARDEQFF	TGTGCCAGCAGCCGGAGGGGCGGGGCGCGTGATGAGCAGTTCTTC
15	TRBD1	TRBV7-9	.	TRBJ1-2	CASSLPVTGGSGYTF	TGTGCCAGCAGCTTACCCGTCACAGGGGGTAGCGGCTACACCTTC